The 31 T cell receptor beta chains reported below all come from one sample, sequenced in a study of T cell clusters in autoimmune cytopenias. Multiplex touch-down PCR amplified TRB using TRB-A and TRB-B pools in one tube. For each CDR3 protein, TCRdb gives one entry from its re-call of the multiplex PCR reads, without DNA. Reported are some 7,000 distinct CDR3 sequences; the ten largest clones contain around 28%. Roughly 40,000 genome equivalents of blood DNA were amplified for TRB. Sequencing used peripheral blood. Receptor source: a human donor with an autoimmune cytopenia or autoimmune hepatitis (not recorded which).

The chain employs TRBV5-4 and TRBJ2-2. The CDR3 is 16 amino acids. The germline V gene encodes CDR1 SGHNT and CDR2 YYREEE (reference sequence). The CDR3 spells CASSLAGQANTGELFF.

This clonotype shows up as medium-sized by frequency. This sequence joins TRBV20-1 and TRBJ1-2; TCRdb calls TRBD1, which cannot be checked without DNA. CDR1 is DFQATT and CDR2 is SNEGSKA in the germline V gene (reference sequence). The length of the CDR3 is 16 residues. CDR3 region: CSAREPLGQGAGGYTF.

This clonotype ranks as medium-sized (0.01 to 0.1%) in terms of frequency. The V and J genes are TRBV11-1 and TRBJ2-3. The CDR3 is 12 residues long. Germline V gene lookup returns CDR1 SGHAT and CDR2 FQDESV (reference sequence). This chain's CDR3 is CASREITDTQYF.

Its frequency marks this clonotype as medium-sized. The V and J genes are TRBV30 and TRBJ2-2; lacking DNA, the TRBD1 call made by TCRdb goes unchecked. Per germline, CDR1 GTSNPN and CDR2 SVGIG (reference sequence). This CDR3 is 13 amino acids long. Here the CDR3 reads CAWKQGHAGELFF. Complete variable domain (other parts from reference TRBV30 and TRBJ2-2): SQTIHQWPATLVQPVGSPLSLECTVEGTSNPNLYWYRQAAGRGLQLLFYSVGIGQISSEVPQNLSASRPQDRQFILSSKKLLLSDSGFYLCAWKQGHAGELFFGEGSRLTVL.

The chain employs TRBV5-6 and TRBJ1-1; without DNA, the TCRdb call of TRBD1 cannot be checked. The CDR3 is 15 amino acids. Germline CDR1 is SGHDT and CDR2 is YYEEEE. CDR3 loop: CASNGRWGTNTEAFF.

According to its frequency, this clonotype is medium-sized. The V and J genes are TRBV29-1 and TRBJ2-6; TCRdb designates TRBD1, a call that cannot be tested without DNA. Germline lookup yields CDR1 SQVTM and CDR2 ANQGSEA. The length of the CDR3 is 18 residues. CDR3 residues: CSVALGQDNFSGANVLTF.

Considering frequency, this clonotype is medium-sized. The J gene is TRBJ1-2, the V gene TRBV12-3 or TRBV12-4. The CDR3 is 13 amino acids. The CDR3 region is CASSSGNYYGYTF.

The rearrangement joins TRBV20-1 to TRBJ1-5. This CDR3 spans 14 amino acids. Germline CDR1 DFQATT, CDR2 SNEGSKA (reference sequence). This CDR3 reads CSARDGIRNQPQHF.

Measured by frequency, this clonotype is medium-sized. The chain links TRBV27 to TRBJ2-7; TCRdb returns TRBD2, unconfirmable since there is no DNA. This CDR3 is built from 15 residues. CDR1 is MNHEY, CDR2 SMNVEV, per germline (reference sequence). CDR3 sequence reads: CASSLSSGRRYEQYF.

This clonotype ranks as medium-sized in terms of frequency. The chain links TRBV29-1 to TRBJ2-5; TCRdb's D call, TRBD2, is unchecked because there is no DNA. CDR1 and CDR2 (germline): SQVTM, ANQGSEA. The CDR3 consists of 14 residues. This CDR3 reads CSLGTSGNLETQYF.

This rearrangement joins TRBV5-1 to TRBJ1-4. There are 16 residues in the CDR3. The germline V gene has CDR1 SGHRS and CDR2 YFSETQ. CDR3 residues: CASSLAWSRAGEKLFF.

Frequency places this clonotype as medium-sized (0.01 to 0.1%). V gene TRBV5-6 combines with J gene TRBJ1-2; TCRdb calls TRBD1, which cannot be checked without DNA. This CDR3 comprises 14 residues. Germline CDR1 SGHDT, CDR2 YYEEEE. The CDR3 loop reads CASREGATAYGYTF.

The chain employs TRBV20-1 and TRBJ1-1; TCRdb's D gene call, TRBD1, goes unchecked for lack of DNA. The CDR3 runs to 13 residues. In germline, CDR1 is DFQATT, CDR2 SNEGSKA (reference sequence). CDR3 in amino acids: CSAAVGGQGEAFF.

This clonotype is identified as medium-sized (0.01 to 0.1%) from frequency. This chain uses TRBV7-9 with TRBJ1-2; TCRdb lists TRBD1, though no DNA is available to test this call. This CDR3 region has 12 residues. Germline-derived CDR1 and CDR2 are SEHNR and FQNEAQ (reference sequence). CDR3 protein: CASSLDSYGYTF.

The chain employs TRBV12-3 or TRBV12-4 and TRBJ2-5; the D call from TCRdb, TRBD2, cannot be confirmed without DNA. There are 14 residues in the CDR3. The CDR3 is CASSQGGPRETQYF.

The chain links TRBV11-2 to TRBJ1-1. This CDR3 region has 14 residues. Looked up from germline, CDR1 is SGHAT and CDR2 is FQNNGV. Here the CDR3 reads CASSLVLGNTEAFF.

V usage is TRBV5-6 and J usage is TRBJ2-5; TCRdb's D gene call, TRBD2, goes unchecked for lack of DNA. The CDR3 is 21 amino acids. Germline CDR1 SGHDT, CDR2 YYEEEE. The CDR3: CASSPLVGGTSGWWGQETQYF.

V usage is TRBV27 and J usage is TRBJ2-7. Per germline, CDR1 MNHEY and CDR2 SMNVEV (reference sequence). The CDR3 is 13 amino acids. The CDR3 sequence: CASSLARSYEQYF.

CDR3 amino acids: CSATTGTTSYEQYF. The J gene is TRBJ2-7, the V gene TRBV20-1; TCRdb returns TRBD2, unconfirmable since there is no DNA. The CDR3 is 14 amino acids. Per germline, CDR1 DFQATT and CDR2 SNEGSKA (reference sequence).

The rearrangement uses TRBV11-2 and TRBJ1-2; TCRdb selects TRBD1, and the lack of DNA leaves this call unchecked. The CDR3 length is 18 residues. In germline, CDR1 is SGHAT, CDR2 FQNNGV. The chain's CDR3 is CASSRTIPGQGMLYGYTF. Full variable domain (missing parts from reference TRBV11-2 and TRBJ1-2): EAGVAQSPRYKIIEKRQSVAFWCNPISGHATLYWYQQILGQGPKLLIQFQNNGVVDDSQLPKDRFSAERLKGVDSTLKIQPAKLEDSAVYLCASSRTIPGQGMLYGYTFGSGTRLTVV.

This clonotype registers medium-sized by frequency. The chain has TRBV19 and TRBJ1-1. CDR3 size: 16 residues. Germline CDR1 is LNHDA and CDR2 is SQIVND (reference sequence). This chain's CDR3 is CASSQYGDSVYTEAFF.

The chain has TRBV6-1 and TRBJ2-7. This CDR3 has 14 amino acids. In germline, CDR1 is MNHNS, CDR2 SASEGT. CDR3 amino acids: CASSFSGSVYEQYF.

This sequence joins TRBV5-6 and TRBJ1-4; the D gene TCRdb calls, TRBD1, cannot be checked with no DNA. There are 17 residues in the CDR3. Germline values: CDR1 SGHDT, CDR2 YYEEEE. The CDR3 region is CASSFRPGRVGNEKLFF.

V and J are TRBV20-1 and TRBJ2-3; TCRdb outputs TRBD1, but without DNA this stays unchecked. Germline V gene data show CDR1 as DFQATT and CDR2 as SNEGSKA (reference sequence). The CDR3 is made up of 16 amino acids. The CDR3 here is CSARDASGGQTDTQYF.

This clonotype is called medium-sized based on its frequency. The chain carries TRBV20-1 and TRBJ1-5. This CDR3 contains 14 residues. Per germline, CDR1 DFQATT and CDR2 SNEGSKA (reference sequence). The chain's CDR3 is CSARDGGGNQPQHF.

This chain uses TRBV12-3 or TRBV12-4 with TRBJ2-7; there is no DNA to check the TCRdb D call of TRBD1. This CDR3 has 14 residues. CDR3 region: CASRRGLQGYEQYF.

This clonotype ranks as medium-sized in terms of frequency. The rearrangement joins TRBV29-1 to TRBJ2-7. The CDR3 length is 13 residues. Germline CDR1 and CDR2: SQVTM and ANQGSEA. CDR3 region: CSVETANLYEQYF.

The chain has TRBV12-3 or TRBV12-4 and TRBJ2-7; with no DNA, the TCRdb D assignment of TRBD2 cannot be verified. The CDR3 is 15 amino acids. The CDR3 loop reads CASSSQAGVNYEQYF.

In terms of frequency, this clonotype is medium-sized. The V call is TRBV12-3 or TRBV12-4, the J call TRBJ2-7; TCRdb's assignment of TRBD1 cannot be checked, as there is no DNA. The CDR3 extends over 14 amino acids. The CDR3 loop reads CASRDRGMAYEQYF.

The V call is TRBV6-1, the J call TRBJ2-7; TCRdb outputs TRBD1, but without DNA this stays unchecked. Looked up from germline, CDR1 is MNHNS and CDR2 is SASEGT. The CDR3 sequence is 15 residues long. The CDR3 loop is CASSELVTGNYEQYF.

The CDR3 sequence: CASSLLAQVNEQFF. The chain carries TRBV27 and TRBJ2-1; the TCRdb D gene call, TRBD2, has no DNA to confirm it. This CDR3 region has 14 residues. Germline assignment: CDR1 MNHEY and CDR2 SMNVEV (reference sequence).